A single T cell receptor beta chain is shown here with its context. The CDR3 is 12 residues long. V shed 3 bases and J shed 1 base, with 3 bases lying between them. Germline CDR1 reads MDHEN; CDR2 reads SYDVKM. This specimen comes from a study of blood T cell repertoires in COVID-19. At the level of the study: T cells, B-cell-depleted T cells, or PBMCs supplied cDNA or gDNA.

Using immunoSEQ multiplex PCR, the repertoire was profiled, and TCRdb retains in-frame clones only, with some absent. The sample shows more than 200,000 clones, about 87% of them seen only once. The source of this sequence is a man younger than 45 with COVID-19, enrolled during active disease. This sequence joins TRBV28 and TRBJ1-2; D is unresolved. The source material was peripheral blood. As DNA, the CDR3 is TGTGCCAGCAGTTTCGTTAACTATGGCTACACCTTC. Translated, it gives CASSFVNYGYTF.